This TCR beta chain was captured in a study of shared clonotypes between healthy human individuals. Study-wide context: Researchers drew samples from two women and a few men aged 18 to 49.

This table comes from immunoSEQ multiplex PCR, and its TCRdb copy is limited to in-frame clones, with some not included. The sample records a few million clones, more than 80% being singletons. The V gene lost 3 bases and the J gene lost 6 bases, with 17 bases spanning the gap. This CDR3 contains 14 residues. Germline CDR1 GTSNPN, CDR2 SVGIG (reference sequence). This TCR was recovered from a man aged 18 to 30 in good health. The sample consisted of naive CD4+ T cells sorted from blood. Subset defined: CD45RA+ positively selected. The V gene is TRBV30, the J gene TRBJ1-1; TRBD1 is a possible D gene (5 bases). This chain's CDR3 is CAWSKGTLAPEAFF. CDR3 sequence (DNA): TGTGCCTGGAGCAAGGGGACCTTGGCCCCTGAAGCTTTCTTT.